The 20 T cell receptor beta chains given below trace back to one sample, sequenced in a study of blood T cell repertoires in COVID-19. Profiled with immunoSEQ multiplex PCR; TCRdb holds only in-frame clones, not every one. The sample carries 220,000 or so clones, 82% recorded once. Sequencing was carried out using peripheral blood. These receptors all come from a woman older than 75 with COVID-19, enrolled during active disease.

The V gene is TRBV28, the J gene TRBJ1-2, with D possibly being TRBD1 (6 bases). V shed 2 bases and J shed 4 bases, with 11 bases lying between them. Germline-derived CDR1 and CDR2 are MDHEN and SYDVKM. CDR3 length: 14 amino acids. The CDR3 is CASSLRGAFYGYTF. The CDR3 region has the DNA TGTGCCAGCAGTTTACGGGGGGCGTTCTATGGCTACACCTTC.

The V and J genes are TRBV4-1 and TRBJ1-2; the match to TRBD1 covers 7 bases. Trimming took 5 bases from V and 8 from J; bases not matched to a gene: 17. The germline V gene encodes CDR1 MGHRA and CDR2 YSYEKL. The CDR3 sequence is 16 residues long. Written as DNA, the CDR3 is TGCGCCAGCAGCACCATGGGACAGACCCTCCTAAGGGGCTACACCTTC. Translation: CASSTMGQTLLRGYTF.

The rearrangement links TRBV14 to TRBJ1-6; the D is unclear. The CDR3 runs to 15 residues. V lost 4 bases and J lost 4, with 11 bases in between. The germline gives CDR1 SGHDN, CDR2 FVKESK. The CDR3 bases are TGTGCCAGCAGCCCTCCCGGGGTATATAATTCACCCCTCCACTTT. This encodes CASSPPGVYNSPLHF.

The J gene is TRBJ1-5, the V gene TRBV18, with D maybe TRBD1 (5 bases). The CDR3 has 12 amino acids. The germline gives CDR1 KGHSH, CDR2 LQKENI. V was shortened by 3 bases and J by 8 bases, with 8 bases between the two germline ends. CDR3: CASSPGPEPQHF. The CDR3 nucleotides read TGTGCCAGCTCACCGGGGCCTGAGCCCCAGCATTTT. The complete variable domain, with remaining parts taken from reference TRBV18 and TRBJ1-5, reads NAGVMQNPRHLVRRRGQEARLRCSPMKGHSHVYWYRQLPEEGLKFMVYLQKENIIDESGMPKERFSAEFPKEGPSILRIQQVVRGDSAAYFCASSPGPEPQHFGDGTRLSIL.

CDR3 in DNA: TGTGCCAGCAGCCAAATTGGGGGGGCGCAGAGTGGAAACACCATATATTTT. Its translation: CASSQIGGAQSGNTIYF. V is TRBV9 and J is TRBJ1-3, with D possibly being TRBD1 (6 bases). The V and J ends lost 4 bases and 3 bases respectively, with 20 bases between them. From germline, CDR1 is SGDLS and CDR2 YYNGEE. This CDR3 has 17 residues.

The chain couples TRBV18 to TRBJ1-1, with D unresolved. V lost 3 bases and J lost 1, with 3 bases in between. Germline-derived CDR1 and CDR2 are KGHSH and LQKENI. This CDR3 has 12 amino acids. In nucleotides, the CDR3 is TGTGCCAGCTCACCGCGGAACACTGAAGCTTTCTTT. Protein sequence: CASSPRNTEAFF.

This clone was recorded once. The chain joins TRBV7-2 to TRBJ1-2; no clear D gene. Germline CDR1 reads SGHTA; CDR2 reads FQGNSA. Trimming left V 1 base short and J 2 bases short, with 11 bases between. This CDR3 contains 15 residues. CDR3: CASSLVAAGNYGYTF. The DNA for the CDR3 is TGTGCCAGCAGCTTAGTTGCCGCGGGGAACTATGGCTACACCTTC. Complete variable domain (other parts from reference TRBV7-2 and TRBJ1-2): GAGVSQSPSNKVTEKGKDVELRCDPISGHTALYWYRQSLGQGLEFLIYFQGNSAPDKSGLPSDRFSAERTGGSVSTLTIQRTQQEDSAVYLCASSLVAAGNYGYTFGSGTRLTVV.

This clone appeared a single time. The chain is built from TRBV7-2 and TRBJ2-1, with 14 bases identical to TRBD2. CDR1 and CDR2 (germline): SGHTA, FQGNSA. CDR3 size: 16 residues. The V and J ends lost 1 base and 5 bases, in that order; junction bases with no gene match: 1. The CDR3 reads CASSLGLAGGHNEQFF. CDR3 nucleotide sequence: TGTGCCAGCAGCTTAGGACTAGCGGGAGGGCACAATGAGCAGTTCTTC.

The chain carries TRBV5-1 and TRBJ2-5; 11 bases are shared with TRBD2. V lost 4 bases and J lost 2; bases outside the gene matches: 13. Germline V gene sequence: CDR1 SGHRS, CDR2 YFSETQ. The CDR3 has 18 amino acids. The CDR3 loop is CASSPLAGGGGGQETQYF. As DNA, the CDR3 is TGCGCCAGCAGCCCCCTAGCGGGGGGCGGGGGCGGGCAAGAGACCCAGTACTTC.

The chain employs TRBV18 and TRBJ2-2, with TRBD1 identical over 7 bases. CDR1 and CDR2 (germline): KGHSH, LQKENI. The V gene end was trimmed by 5 bases and the J gene end by 1 base; junction bases not matched to a gene: 1. This CDR3 has 14 amino acids. CDR3 protein: CASSRQGNTGELFF. The DNA of the CDR3 is TGTGCCAGCTCAAGACAGGGGAACACCGGGGAGCTGTTTTTT.

The chain uses TRBV30 and TRBJ1-6; tentative D call: TRBD1 (6 bases). With 4 bases removed from V and 7 bases from J, the gap between germline ends came to 11 bases. In germline, CDR1 is GTSNPN, CDR2 SVGIG (reference sequence). CDR3 length: 13 amino acids. The CDR3 nucleotides read TGTGCCTGGAACGGACAGACGAATTCACCCCTCCACTTT. Its protein product is CAWNGQTNSPLHF.

A few counts support this clone. The gene calls are TRBV27 and TRBJ1-1; tentative D call: TRBD1 (5 bases). Germline lookup yields CDR1 MNHEY and CDR2 SMNVEV (reference sequence). The V end lost 4 bases, the J end lost 9 bases, and 21 bases lay between the germline ends. CDR3 length equals 15 residues. The CDR3 loop reads CASSWTSMRGDQAFF. CDR3 DNA sequence: TGTGCCAGCAGTTGGACGAGTATGCGGGGGGACCAAGCTTTCTTT.

The chain combines TRBV18 with TRBJ2-1, with 9 bases aligning to TRBD1. Germline loops: CDR1 KGHSH, CDR2 LQKENI. The trim removed 8 bases at V and 7 bases at J, leaving 12 bases unmatched. The CDR3 spans 15 residues. The CDR3 DNA follows: TGTGCCAGCACCGAACAGGGGGCGACGGGGAATGAGCAGTTCTTC. Translation gives CASTEQGATGNEQFF.

The gene calls are TRBV27 and TRBJ1-2; weak D call: TRBD1 (6 bases). Trimming pared 2 bases from V and 5 bases from J, leaving 12 bases between. CDR1 and CDR2 (germline): MNHEY, SMNVEV (reference sequence). The CDR3 totals 14 residues. CDR3 sequence (DNA): TGTGCCAGCAGTTTACGGGGCCAGGGGTATGGCTACACCTTC. This codes for CASSLRGQGYGYTF.

The chain employs TRBV7-9 and TRBJ1-2; 8 bases are shared with TRBD1. V gave up 5 bases and J gave up 10 bases; unmatched junction bases: 9. Germline V CDR1 and CDR2: SEHNR, FQNEAQ (reference sequence). CDR3 size: 13 residues. This CDR3 is CASSDRTGSLYTF. CDR3 nucleotide sequence: TGTGCCAGCAGCGACCGGACAGGGAGCCTCTACACCTTC.

This chain connects TRBV5-4 to TRBJ2-3; possible D gene TRBD1, 5 bases. This CDR3 is 15 amino acids long. V was pared by 0 bases and J by 5 bases, with 13 bases between. CDR1 and CDR2 (germline): SGHNT, YYREEE (reference sequence). CDR3 amino acids: CASSLGVRDRDTQYF. The CDR3 DNA reads TGTGCCAGCAGCTTGGGCGTCCGCGACAGAGATACGCAGTATTTT. Looking up the rest from reference TRBV5-4 and TRBJ2-3 gives the full variable domain: ETGVTQSPTHLIKTRGQQVTLRCSSQSGHNTVSWYQQALGQGPQFIFQYYREEENGRGNFPPRFSGLQFPNYSSELNVNALELDDSALYLCASSLGVRDRDTQYFGPGTRLTVL.

The chain has TRBV28 and TRBJ2-1, with D possibly matching TRBD2 (5 bases). V lost 10 bases and J lost 7, with 11 bases in between. The CDR3 sequence is 11 residues long. CDR1 is MDHEN and CDR2 is SYDVKM in the germline V gene. In DNA, the CDR3 is TGTGCCATTGGCCGGGGAAATGAGCAGTTCTTC. Translating it yields CAIGRGNEQFF.

The V and J genes are TRBV7-3 and TRBJ1-2; 9 nucleotides agree with TRBD1. V lost 1 base to trimming and J lost 8 bases; unmatched junction nucleotides: 2. The CDR3 length is 13 residues. Germline V gene lookup returns CDR1 SGHTA and CDR2 FQGTGA. The CDR3 protein is CASSLKGTGGYTF. CDR3 DNA: TGTGCCAGCAGCTTAAAAGGGACAGGGGGCTACACCTTC.

The chain combines TRBV7-2 with TRBJ1-2; 7 bases are shared with TRBD1. The V segment lost 4 bases and the J segment 3 bases; nucleotides outside the gene matches: 5. The germline gives CDR1 SGHTA, CDR2 FQGNSA. The CDR3 is 14 residues long. The CDR3 nucleotides are TGTGCCAGCAGCTCTCGACAGGGACACTATGGCTACACCTTC. It is translated as CASSSRQGHYGYTF.

CDR3: CASSIPGGPYHYGYTF. CDR3 DNA sequence: TGTGCCAGCAGCATACCAGGGGGGCCTTATCACTATGGCTACACCTTC. This sequence joins TRBV6-6 and TRBJ1-2, with 7 bases fitting TRBD1. V was clipped by 6 bases and J by 3 bases; unmatched bases: 13. The CDR3 sequence is 16 residues long. Germline V gene data show CDR1 as MNHNY and CDR2 as SVGAGI (reference sequence).